Each of the 9 T cell receptor beta chains below was sequenced from the same sample in a study of identical twins. TCRdb redid the calling of the 5' RACE reads with MiXCR, one entry per CDR3 protein. In the table there are some 1,700,000 distinct CDR3 sequences, under 35% of which are singletons. Specimen: cord blood. These receptors were obtained from a newborn girl in good health.

On this clonotype: One end of the junction is discordant with germline, which a read error may explain. The chain joins TRBV4-2 to TRBJ2-1; possibly TRBD2 for D (6 bases). This CDR3 has 15 amino acids. Per the germline V gene, CDR1 is LGHNA and CDR2 is YNFKEQ. The DNA for the CDR3 is TGTGCCAACAGCCAAAGTACTAGCCGATACAATGAGCAGTTCTTC. Translation: CANSQSTSRYNEQFF.

The chain uses TRBV20-1 and TRBJ2-1; no clear D gene. This CDR3 contains 13 residues. Germline V gene sequence: CDR1 DFQATT, CDR2 SNEGSKA (reference sequence). V lost 6 bases and J 10 bases, leaving 19 bases between the germline ends. The CDR3 loop reads CSAHRPPRYEQFF. CDR3 DNA: TGCAGTGCCCACCGACCCCCTCGATACGAGCAGTTCTTC.

This clonotype was recorded a few times. V usage is TRBV4-1 and J usage is TRBJ2-1, with D unclear. CDR1 and CDR2 (germline): MGHRA, YSYEKL. The CDR3 length is 13 residues. Deletions cut 2 bases from V and 8 bases from J, with 10 bases between. DNA of the CDR3: TGCGCCAGCAGCCAAATATCCCAAGATGAGCAGTTCTTC. This codes for CASSQISQDEQFF.

This clonotype was detected a few times. The rearrangement uses TRBV10-3 and TRBJ2-7; possible D gene TRBD2, 6 bases. The V end was cut by 10 bases, the J end by 1 base, with 14 bases between. This CDR3 comprises 13 residues. The germline CDR1 and CDR2 sequences are ENHRY and SYGVKD. The CDR3 loop is CATSRAGSYEQYF. CDR3 sequence (DNA): TGTGCCACAAGTAGGGCGGGATCCTACGAGCAGTACTTC.

In this sample, this clonotype turned up many times. V is TRBV12-3 or TRBV12-4 and J is TRBJ2-7, with D possibly TRBD1 on 6 matching bases. This CDR3 has 13 residues. Trimming removed 6 bases from V and 7 bases from J, with 16 bases in between. The CDR3: CASSLGQYNEQYF. The CDR3 DNA reads TGTGCCAGCAGCCTCGGACAGTACAATGAGCAGTACTTC.

This chain links TRBV11-2 with TRBJ2-4; D ambiguous. Trimming removed 0 bases from V and 2 bases from J, with 17 bases in between. Germline CDR1 reads SGHAT; CDR2 reads FQNNGV. The CDR3 has 18 residues. The CDR3 nucleotides are TGTGCCAGCAGCTTAGATCCGAGCAACCGTGGGTCCAAAAACATTCAGTACTTC. As protein: CASSLDPSNRGSKNIQYF.

Notes on this clonotype: The junction differs from germline at one of its ends, possibly a read error. This chain links TRBV12-3 or TRBV12-4 with TRBJ1-2; 7 bases line up with TRBD1. The CDR3 spans 15 residues. CDR3 sequence: CASVTGQGVNYAYTF. CDR3 DNA: TGTGCCAGTGTTACGGGGCAGGGGGTCAACTATGCCTACACCTTC.

This clonotype was counted ten times or more. The V gene is TRBV10-3, the J gene TRBJ2-7, with 13 nucleotides matching TRBD2. Trimming at V came to 5 bases and at J to 3 bases, leaving 1 base not matched to a gene. Germline lookup yields CDR1 ENHRY and CDR2 SYGVKD. This CDR3 is 14 amino acids long. CDR3 bases: TGTGCCATCAGTCGGACTAGCGGGAGCTACGAGCAGTACTTC. Encoded protein: CAISRTSGSYEQYF.

This clonotype appeared a few times. This chain uses TRBV20-1 with TRBJ2-3; 9 nucleotides align to TRBD2. The V segment lost 3 bases and the J segment 2 bases; nucleotides outside the gene matches: 9. Germline V gene sequence: CDR1 DFQATT, CDR2 SNEGSKA (reference sequence). The CDR3 loop spans 16 amino acids. CDR3 loop: CSASPLLAGFTDTQYF. The CDR3 DNA follows: TGCAGTGCTAGTCCCCTGCTAGCGGGGTTCACAGATACGCAGTATTTT.